A selection of T cell receptor beta chains follows, all from one sample in a study of persistence of HIV-infected CD4 T cells. For these TCRs, the target antigens are not known. Profiling relied on immunoSEQ multiplex PCR, and the TCRdb table lists in-frame clones only, not all of them. The table lists 15,000 to 20,000 clones, approximately 65% of them singletons. Sequencing was performed on CD4+ T cells sorted from PBMCs after roughly 18-hour stimulation, taken from a patient who received antiretroviral therapy. These receptors were collected from an adult woman with HIV who was CMV-seropositive. Each CDR3 is given with its conserved first and last residue. The order of the fields is CDR3 DNA, CDR3 protein, V gene, clone size, J gene, D gene. The D gene is left open where the match is weak. A clone size is listed for some rows: how often the clone was seen (once, few, many), or a class if it is expanded.

CDR3 DNA: TGCAGCGTCAGTCCCCGGGACCGAGTAGCAGTGGATACGCAGTATTTT; CDR3 protein: CSVSPRDRVAVDTQYF; V gene: TRBV29-1; clone size: -; J gene: TRBJ2-3; D gene: -
CDR3 DNA: TGTGCCAGCAGCTTAACAGATACGCAGTATTTT; CDR3 protein: CASSLTDTQYF; V gene: TRBV5-4; clone size: -; J gene: TRBJ2-3; D gene: -
CDR3 DNA: TGTGCCAGCAGCTCTCGTCGGGGCAATAATGAAAAACTGTTTTTT; CDR3 protein: CASSSRRGNNEKLFF; V gene: TRBV6-5; clone size: few; J gene: TRBJ1-4; D gene: -
CDR3 DNA: TGTGCCAGCAGCAAAGTCTCGAGCTCCTACAATGAGCAGTTCTTC; CDR3 protein: CASSKVSSSYNEQFF; V gene: TRBV5-4; clone size: medium-sized; J gene: TRBJ2-1; D gene: -
CDR3 DNA: TGTGCCAGCAGCCAAGGGGGTGAGACCCAGTACTTC; CDR3 protein: CASSQGGETQYF; V gene: TRBV14; clone size: -; J gene: TRBJ2-5; D gene: -
CDR3 DNA: TGTGCCACCACCAGAGACAGGGCGAATGAGCAGTTCTTC; CDR3 protein: CATTRDRANEQFF; V gene: TRBV15; clone size: -; J gene: TRBJ2-1; D gene: TRBD1
CDR3 DNA: TGTGCCAGCAGCCGGACAGGGTACAATGAGCAGTTCTTC; CDR3 protein: CASSRTGYNEQFF; V gene: TRBV6-5; clone size: -; J gene: TRBJ2-1; D gene: TRBD1
CDR3 DNA: TGTGCCTGGAGTAATTGGCAGGGGGCGAAAGAGCAGTACTTC; CDR3 protein: CAWSNWQGAKEQYF; V gene: TRBV30; clone size: -; J gene: TRBJ2-7; D gene: TRBD1
CDR3 DNA: TGTGCCAGCAGCCGCATCACCGGACTAGCGGGCACAGATACGCAGTATTTT; CDR3 protein: CASSRITGLAGTDTQYF; V gene: TRBV7-9; clone size: -; J gene: TRBJ2-3; D gene: TRBD2
CDR3 DNA: TGTGCCTGGAGTGTACGGCAGGGTGGGGATACGCAGTATTTT; CDR3 protein: CAWSVRQGGDTQYF; V gene: TRBV30; clone size: -; J gene: TRBJ2-3; D gene: -
CDR3 DNA: TGTGCCAGCAGCTTGGGGGAGCTGAGATTAATGAACACTGAAGCTTTCTTT; CDR3 protein: CASSLGELRLMNTEAFF; V gene: TRBV5-6; clone size: -; J gene: TRBJ1-1; D gene: -
CDR3 DNA: TGTGCCAGCAGCTTAGGTAACTACGAGCAGTACTTC; CDR3 protein: CASSLGNYEQYF; V gene: TRBV11-3; clone size: few; J gene: TRBJ2-7; D gene: -
CDR3 DNA: TGTGCCAGCAGCCCTCGGGACAGTTATTACTACAATGAGCAGTTCTTC; CDR3 protein: CASSPRDSYYYNEQFF; V gene: TRBV9; clone size: -; J gene: TRBJ2-1; D gene: TRBD1
CDR3 DNA: TGTGCCAGCAGCTTGGTTCCTGGTGGCTACACCTTC; CDR3 protein: CASSLVPGGYTF; V gene: TRBV5-6; clone size: few; J gene: TRBJ1-2; D gene: -
CDR3 DNA: TGTGCCAGCAGACCACAGGGGAACACTGAAGCTTTCTTT; CDR3 protein: CASRPQGNTEAFF; V gene: TRBV28; clone size: -; J gene: TRBJ1-1; D gene: -
CDR3 DNA: TGTGCCAGCAGCCCCAGGACAGGGGGTCGCAATGAGCAGTTCTTC; CDR3 protein: CASSPRTGGRNEQFF; V gene: TRBV11-3; clone size: -; J gene: TRBJ2-1; D gene: TRBD1
CDR3 DNA: TGTGCCAGCAGCCTGGGCTCCGGGACAGAAGCCCAGCCCCAGCATTTT; CDR3 protein: CASSLGSGTEAQPQHF; V gene: TRBV13; clone size: -; J gene: TRBJ1-5; D gene: TRBD1
CDR3 DNA: TGTGCCAGCAGTGTGACAGGGTACGAGCAGTACTTC; CDR3 protein: CASSVTGYEQYF; V gene: TRBV2; clone size: once; J gene: TRBJ2-7; D gene: TRBD1
CDR3 DNA: TGTGCCAGTAGTATCGGAGGGGGGAAGGGTTCCCTCCACTTT; CDR3 protein: CASSIGGGKGSLHF; V gene: TRBV19; clone size: -; J gene: TRBJ1-6; D gene: -
CDR3 DNA: TGCGCCAGCAGCTTGACGGGGGGAAATCAGCCCCAGCATTTT; CDR3 protein: CASSLTGGNQPQHF; V gene: TRBV5-1; clone size: -; J gene: TRBJ1-5; D gene: -
CDR3 DNA: TGTGCCGTATCGATGACAGTCTCCTACAATGAGCAGTTCTTC; CDR3 protein: CAVSMTVSYNEQFF; V gene: TRBV28; clone size: once; J gene: TRBJ2-1; D gene: -
CDR3 DNA: TGCGCCAGCAGTTCCGGGTTTGGCTCACCCCTCCACTTT; CDR3 protein: CASSSGFGSPLHF; V gene: TRBV5-1; clone size: few; J gene: TRBJ1-6; D gene: -
CDR3 DNA: TGCGCCAGCAGCGCTGGATGGGGGACTGAAGCTTTCTTT; CDR3 protein: CASSAGWGTEAFF; V gene: TRBV5-1; clone size: -; J gene: TRBJ1-1; D gene: -
CDR3 DNA: TGTGCCAGCAGTGAACTGCGGGAAAAACTGTTTTTT; CDR3 protein: CASSELREKLFF; V gene: TRBV25-1; clone size: -; J gene: TRBJ1-4; D gene: -
CDR3 DNA: TGTGCCAGCAGCGTAGGCATTGGGTTAGATACGCAGTATTTT; CDR3 protein: CASSVGIGLDTQYF; V gene: TRBV9; clone size: -; J gene: TRBJ2-3; D gene: -
CDR3 DNA: TGTGCCAGCAGGGGGGACAGTCAAGAGACCCAGTACTTC; CDR3 protein: CASRGDSQETQYF; V gene: TRBV2; clone size: -; J gene: TRBJ2-5; D gene: TRBD1
CDR3 DNA: TGTGCCAGCAGCTTAGGCCTTATGGGTAATTCACCCCTCCACTTT; CDR3 protein: CASSLGLMGNSPLHF; V gene: TRBV13; clone size: -; J gene: TRBJ1-6; D gene: -
CDR3 DNA: TGCGCCAGCAGCGCACTACAAAGGGAAGCTTTCTTT; CDR3 protein: CASSALQREAFF; V gene: TRBV5-1; clone size: -; J gene: TRBJ1-1; D gene: -
CDR3 DNA: TGTGCCAGCAGTCCCCCAAGAGGGGCTGGGACTGAAGCTTTCTTT; CDR3 protein: CASSPPRGAGTEAFF; V gene: TRBV28; clone size: -; J gene: TRBJ1-1; D gene: -
CDR3 DNA: TGTGCCAGCAGCTTGGGGGCCGGGTTGAGCAATCAGCCCCAGCATTTT; CDR3 protein: CASSLGAGLSNQPQHF; V gene: TRBV7-8; clone size: once; J gene: TRBJ1-5; D gene: -
CDR3 DNA: TGTGCCAGCCTAGAAACTTCACCCCTCCACTTT; CDR3 protein: CASLETSPLHF; V gene: TRBV7-3; clone size: few; J gene: TRBJ1-6; D gene: -
CDR3 DNA: TGCGCCAGCAGCCAGACAGGGCCAAGGGAAAAACTGTTTTTT; CDR3 protein: CASSQTGPREKLFF; V gene: TRBV4-1; clone size: -; J gene: TRBJ1-4; D gene: TRBD1
CDR3 DNA: TGTGCCATACAGGGGGCCCTCGATAATTCACCCCTCCACTTT; CDR3 protein: CAIQGALDNSPLHF; V gene: TRBV10-3; clone size: -; J gene: TRBJ1-6; D gene: TRBD1
CDR3 DNA: TGTGCCAGCAGTCGCCCCGGGGCCGCCGGGGAGCTGTTTTTT; CDR3 protein: CASSRPGAAGELFF; V gene: TRBV6-2/TRBV6-3; clone size: -; J gene: TRBJ2-2; D gene: -
CDR3 DNA: TGTGCCAGCAATCCCACCTGGGGGGCCGGATATAACTATGGCTACACCTTC; CDR3 protein: CASNPTWGAGYNYGYTF; V gene: TRBV28; clone size: -; J gene: TRBJ1-2; D gene: -
CDR3 DNA: TGTGCCAGCAGCACAAGCGTGGGGGACTTCGCGAACACCGGGGAGCTGTTTTTT; CDR3 protein: CASSTSVGDFANTGELFF; V gene: TRBV7-2; clone size: few; J gene: TRBJ2-2; D gene: -
CDR3 DNA: TGTGCCAGCAGCCATCATAAGGGACACTCAGTCTATGGCTACACCTTC; CDR3 protein: CASSHHKGHSVYGYTF; V gene: TRBV5-6; clone size: -; J gene: TRBJ1-2; D gene: -
CDR3 DNA: TGTGCCAGCAGCCAAGGGCAGGACGGTAATTCACCCCTCCACTTT; CDR3 protein: CASSQGQDGNSPLHF; V gene: TRBV4-2; clone size: -; J gene: TRBJ1-6; D gene: -
CDR3 DNA: TGTGCCAGCAGCTTAGCTACAATAGAGGGACAGTTAAACTATGGCTACACCTTC; CDR3 protein: CASSLATIEGQLNYGYTF; V gene: TRBV7-9; clone size: -; J gene: TRBJ1-2; D gene: TRBD1
CDR3 DNA: TGTGCCAGCAGGATCGACAGGGGCCGAGAAAAACTGTTTTTT; CDR3 protein: CASRIDRGREKLFF; V gene: TRBV6-5; clone size: -; J gene: TRBJ1-4; D gene: TRBD1
CDR3 DNA: TGTGCCAGCAGCTTGGAGACAGGGGGTGGCTACACCTTC; CDR3 protein: CASSLETGGGYTF; V gene: TRBV5-4; clone size: -; J gene: TRBJ1-2; D gene: TRBD1
CDR3 DNA: TGTGCCAGCAGCCTCAAGGGTGCAACTAATGAAAAACTGTTTTTT; CDR3 protein: CASSLKGATNEKLFF; V gene: TRBV14; clone size: -; J gene: TRBJ1-4; D gene: -
CDR3 DNA: TGTGCCAGCAGTAACAGGGGGCAGGGCACTGAAGCTTTCTTT; CDR3 protein: CASSNRGQGTEAFF; V gene: TRBV2; clone size: -; J gene: TRBJ1-1; D gene: TRBD1
CDR3 DNA: TGTGCCAGCAGCTTACGGACTCGGACAGGGTTAAAAGAGACCCAGTACTTC; CDR3 protein: CASSLRTRTGLKETQYF; V gene: TRBV13; clone size: -; J gene: TRBJ2-5; D gene: TRBD1
CDR3 DNA: TGTGCCAGCAGCTTAATATGGAATCAGCCCCAGCATTTT; CDR3 protein: CASSLIWNQPQHF; V gene: TRBV7-2; clone size: -; J gene: TRBJ1-5; D gene: -
CDR3 DNA: TGTGCCAGCAGAGGTGGACAGCTTTCACCCCTCCACTTT; CDR3 protein: CASRGGQLSPLHF; V gene: TRBV6-5; clone size: -; J gene: TRBJ1-6; D gene: -
CDR3 DNA: TGTGCCAGCAGTTCGGAACAGGCTAACTATGGCTACACCTTC; CDR3 protein: CASSSEQANYGYTF; V gene: TRBV27; clone size: -; J gene: TRBJ1-2; D gene: -
CDR3 DNA: TGTGCCAGCAGATACTCGGGACAGGAACACAATGAGCAGTTCTTC; CDR3 protein: CASRYSGQEHNEQFF; V gene: TRBV6-5; clone size: few; J gene: TRBJ2-1; D gene: TRBD1